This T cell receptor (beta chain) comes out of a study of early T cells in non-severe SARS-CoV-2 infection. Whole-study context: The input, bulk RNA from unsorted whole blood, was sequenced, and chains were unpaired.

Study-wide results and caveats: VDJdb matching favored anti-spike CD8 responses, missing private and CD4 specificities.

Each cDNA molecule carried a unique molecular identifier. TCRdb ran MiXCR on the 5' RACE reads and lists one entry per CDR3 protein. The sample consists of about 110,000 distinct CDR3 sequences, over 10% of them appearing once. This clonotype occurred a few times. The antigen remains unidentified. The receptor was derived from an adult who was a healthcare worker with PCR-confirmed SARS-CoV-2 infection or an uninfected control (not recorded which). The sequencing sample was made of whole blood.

CDR3 sequence: CASSLRPGLAGGGGTGELFF. The DNA for the CDR3 is TGTGCCAGCAGCTTAAGGCCAGGACTAGCGGGAGGAGGGGGCACCGGGGAGCTGTTTTTT. V and J are TRBV7-3 and TRBJ2-2; 14 bases line up with TRBD2. CDR1 and CDR2 (germline): SGHTA, FQGTGA. Trimming cost V 1 base and J 4 bases; bases outside gene matches: 11. This CDR3 region has 20 residues.